This T cell receptor (beta chain) was profiled in a study of siplizumab effects on memory and regulatory T cells. The assay was immunoSEQ multiplex PCR, and TCRdb's table has in-frame clones only and misses some. The sample includes 90,000 to 110,000 clones, approximately 94% seen only once; the top ten take more than 0.3%. Sequenced sample: CD4+ T cells sorted from blood. This clonotype was sampled from a human donor in good health.

CDR3 DNA: TGTGCCTGGAGTATTAGTCTCGGAGGAACTGAAGCTTTCTTT. Translation gives CAWSISLGGTEAFF. The V call is TRBV30, the J call TRBJ1-1, with D unclear. The CDR3 is made up of 14 amino acids. Germline values: CDR1 GTSNPN, CDR2 SVGIG (reference sequence). V lost 2 bases to trimming and J lost 5 bases, with 15 bases between them.